The text below deals with one T cell receptor beta chain. Its binding antigen is unknown. No per-base quality is available; no much larger clone lies one base away. The data were taken from a study of long-term antiretroviral therapy in people with HIV (dated by TCRdb to 2022 to 2024). Notes on the research overall: The earliest samples were collected roughly a decade before the 2015 WHO recommendation for immediate ART, at a time when ART was usually postponed until CD4 counts fell. A retrospective serial study tested whether ART initiation and durable HIV suppression were associated with changes in peripheral blood TRB repertoire composition and diversity. A total of 150 to 200 cryopreserved PBMC samples were contributed to the cohort by 30 adults with confirmed HIV infection, with samples collected serially over a mean of approximately 6 years (range 1-12). About 35% of the 30 participants with HIV were female. No cross-contamination during QIAcube processing was seen in test extractions of a monoclonal T-cell line run alongside 33 polyclonal samples. The study at large found these results: A significant increase in TRB diversity was found to be associated with ART initiation, although TRB diversity was observed to remain significantly below that of transplant donor controls even after long-term ART. Because pre-ART samples had limited cell numbers, profiling was done on unsorted PBMC rather than on sorted CD4+ and CD8+ T cells. The samples span the years 2004 to 2017, and the ART regimens used may be less effective than current regimens. Limited PBMC availability meant only the TCR beta chain was sequenced, without alpha chain pairing. The repertoire was dominated across all time points by expanded TRB clones identified before ART initiation, although this dominance was seen to fluctuate and to decrease in many PLHIV after ART. Inferences about post-ART repertoire changes are limited because no data were available on ART adherence, viral resistance or therapy changes. CDR3 length ranges in HIV repertoires were narrower than in controls, and network structure suggested an antigen-experienced repertoire with only a slight naive shift after ART.

The CDR1 and CDR2 encoded by the germline V gene are SGHRS and YFSETQ. Between the V and J ends, shortened by 2 bases and 0 bases respectively, the junction contains 8 bases. Measured from the cysteine to the phenylalanine, the CDR3 is 14 residues long. Only the CDR3 DNA stays, 42 bases, in frame from base 1. The immunoSEQ hsTCRB v3.0 assay was used at survey level resolution to sequence the TRB variable region. The targeted TRB sequencing depth was about 40,000-50,000 T-cell genomes per sample. An Illumina MiSeq with a v3 150-cycle kit was used to sequence the pooled TRB libraries. The original methods were these. Analysis of repertoires was carried out in R inside a reproducible Nextflow workflow spanning QC, data transformation and analysis. LymphoSeq2, an R package for exploring AIRR-Seq data, was used to implement the custom analyses. A few samples that yielded fewer than 5000 total TRB sequences were excluded, so that some 190 HIV repertoires were analyzed. Of the 180 to 200 retained HIV repertoires, approximately 60 were collected before and about 130 after ART initiation. Repertoires were downsampled to 5000 TRB nucleotide sequences, and summary statistics were averaged over 100 downsampling iterations. Only TRB sequences with CDR3 regions of at least seven amino acids were retained for analysis. Diversity was measured with a Shannon entropy-derived clonality score and the Gini coefficient. In the repertoire networks, any two of the top 5000 CDR3 amino acid sequences were connected whenever the two sequences differed by an edit distance of one. For TRB CDR3 amino acid sequences, antigen specificity groups and MHC restriction were predicted with GLIPH2. To flag known associations with CMV, EBV, HIV or tissue antigens, CDR3 amino acid sequences were compared against VDJdb and McPAS-TCR. Pre-ART, post-ART and control groups were compared with Wilcoxon signed-rank tests and Holm-Bonferroni correction. Held by TCRdb, this immuneACCESS table contains in-frame sequences only and omits some clones. Under half of the omission traces to an unresolved V gene where checked; the cause of the rest is unknown. That table gives V, J and clone size, and the DNA gave D and trimming. The sample data list just under 20,000 clones, and about nine tenths of these were observed just once. Of the sample, roughly 3.7% falls within the top ten clones.

Participants were included only if at least one PBMC sample before ART initiation and at least two post-ART samples were available. Treatment was received in the United States of America by all participants with HIV. Before DNA extraction, cryopreserved samples containing 1-10 million PBMC were thawed and washed. At the time of the earliest PBMC sample for each participant with HIV, ages ranged from roughly 23 to 55 years. Each participant contributed PBMC samples from 1-4 timepoints before ART initiation and 2-8 timepoints after ART initiation, with a median of 7 samples. For every participant, serial HIV viral load, CD4+ T-cell count, ART history and demographic data were obtained. A Qiagen kit on a QIAcube was used to extract genomic DNA from unsorted PBMC, with samples processed in batches of 12.

Material: unsorted PBMCs, obtained 2.1 years after starting antiretroviral therapy. In this chain, TRBV5-1 is recombined with TRBJ1-1; a confident D gene designation cannot be given. The TCR comes from a man aged 18 to 35 with HIV. The DNA sequence follows: TGCGCCAGCAGCTTAGATGGTTTGAACACTGAAGCTTTCTTT. This sequence encodes CASSLDGLNTEAFF. The variable domain in full, with residues beyond the CDR3 obtained from the reference TRBV5-1 and TRBJ1-1 genes, is KAGVTQTPRYLIKTRGQQVTLSCSPISGHRSVSWYQQTPGQGLQFLFEYFSETQRNKGNFPGRFSGRQFSNSRSEMNVSTLELGDSALYLCASSLDGLNTEAFFGQGTRLTVV.